Sequencing of this T cell receptor (beta chain) was carried out in a study of metastatic and nonmetastatic thyroid tumors. Among the patients, none had received any treatment before thyroid surgery. Authors' analysis steps: It was from CDR3 differences across clinicopathological groups that a distant-metastasis classifier for papillary thyroid cancer was built. TCRdb re-called clones from the PCR reads using MiXCR. These V and J calls rely on TCRdb rather than the paper's analysis. The sample contains about 39,000 clones, around 18% of which appear only once. This clone came up a few times. The sample taken for sequencing was tumor tissue. The source of this sequence is a female donor with papillary thyroid cancer or a benign thyroid nodule (not recorded which). Some clones in this sample may be carry-over from other donors' samples.

The CDR3: CASRNLVYEQYF. The CDR3 nucleotides are TGTGCCAGCAGGAACCTAGTCTACGAGCAGTACTTC. This chain connects TRBV6-1 to TRBJ2-7; D is ambiguous. The CDR3 runs to 12 residues. The ends were cut back, 6 bases at V and 3 bases at J, with 9 bases in the middle. Germline CDR1 reads MNHNS; CDR2 reads SASEGT.